This T cell receptor beta chain was found in a study of regulatory T cells in long-lasting Graves disease. The time point: newly diagnosed GD, antithyroid drugs for less than 3 months. PBMC-derived RNA was used for the TCR library. About this clonotype itself: Its target is unknown.

J lost 5 bases, V lost 4 bases, and 9 bases had no gene match. Germline CDR1 LGHNT, CDR2 FRNRAP. This CDR3 spans 15 amino acids. General study results and limits: Persistent disease samples used TRBV28, TRBJ1-2 and TRBJ2-5 preferentially.

Combining iRepertoire HTBI primers with Arm-PCR of CDR3 regions, the authors built TCR beta libraries. In TCRdb, the multiplex PCR reads were re-called with MiXCR into one record per CDR3 protein. Altogether 390,000 or so distinct CDR3 sequences are present, around 11% being singletons, with the ten largest covering approximately 17%. These data are also associated with another study on T cells in Graves' hyperthyroidism and ophthalmopathy.

The sample consisted of peripheral blood mononuclear cells (PBMCs), taken at new diagnosis, from a patient treated with antithyroid drugs. This TCR was sampled from a woman aged 18-30 years with Graves disease. The rearrangement joins TRBV12-5 to TRBJ1-1; 8 bases map to TRBD1. In nucleotides, the CDR3 is TGTGCTAGTGGTTGGGAAACAGGGGGGAAGACTGAAGCTTTCTTT. Its translation: CASGWETGGKTEAFF. Full variable domain (outside the CDR3, taken from reference TRBV12-5 and TRBJ1-1): DARVTQTPRHKVTEMGQEVTMRCQPILGHNTVFWYRQTMMQGLELLAYFRNRAPLDDSGMPKDRFSAEMPDATLATLKIQPSEPRDSAVYFCASGWETGGKTEAFFGQGTRLTVV.